What follows is one T cell receptor (beta chain) and its context. Its target is unknown. TCRdb re-called the 5' RACE reads with MiXCR, one entry per CDR3 protein. The sample has around 490,000 distinct CDR3 sequences; about 20% are singletons. This entry comes from a study of identical twins. Study-level results: Excess sharing between twins was weaker in beta out-of-frame sequences.

Trimming left V 10 bases short and J 4 bases short, with 26 bases between. The CDR3 has 17 residues. The germline gives CDR1 SGHTS, CDR2 YDEGEE. The same data also went into a second study, on yellow fever vaccine responses in identical twins.

Sequenced input: CD4+ T cells sorted from blood. This sequence originates from a woman aged 18-29 years in good health. The chain recombines TRBV5-8 with TRBJ2-2; D is perhaps TRBD2 (6 bases). CDR3 residues: CACCLPHRAGGTGELFF. The CDR3 DNA reads as TGTGCCTGCTGCCTACCCCACCGTGCCGGGGGCACCGGGGAGCTGTTTTTT.